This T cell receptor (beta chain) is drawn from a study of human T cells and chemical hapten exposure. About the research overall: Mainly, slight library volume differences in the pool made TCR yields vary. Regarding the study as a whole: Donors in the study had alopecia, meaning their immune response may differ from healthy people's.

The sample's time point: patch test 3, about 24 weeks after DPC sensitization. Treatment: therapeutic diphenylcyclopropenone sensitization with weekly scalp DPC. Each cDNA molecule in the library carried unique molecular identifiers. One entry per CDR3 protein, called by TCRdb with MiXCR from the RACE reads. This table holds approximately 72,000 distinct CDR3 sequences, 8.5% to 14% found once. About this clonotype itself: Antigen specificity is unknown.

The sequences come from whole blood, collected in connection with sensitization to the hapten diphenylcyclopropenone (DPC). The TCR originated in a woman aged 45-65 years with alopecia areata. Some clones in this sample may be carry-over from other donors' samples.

The CDR3 sequence is CASSLWGLAGELYEQYF. The CDR3 region has the DNA TGTGCCAGCAGTTTATGGGGACTAGCGGGGGAGCTCTACGAGCAGTACTTC. This chain connects TRBV12-3 or TRBV12-4 to TRBJ2-7, with TRBD2 matching over 14 bases. The CDR3 covers 17 residues. V shed 2 bases and J 3 bases; nucleotides not matched to a gene: 6.